Listed below are T cell receptor beta chains from one sample, sequenced in a study of radiation and T cells in renal cell carcinoma. Only in-frame clones appear in the TCRdb table, and some are missing; sequencing was by immunoSEQ multiplex PCR. The sample lists 100,000 to 150,000 clones, roughly 85% seen once, with under 4% in the top ten. The starting material was blood, obtained from a patient whose treatment included radiotherapy and nephrectomy. Receptors originate from an older woman with renal cell carcinoma. Both conserved end residues are part of each CDR3. A D gene is named only where the DNA matches it firmly. A clone size is listed for some rows: how often the clone was seen (once, few, many), or a class if it is expanded.

j_call d_call clone_size v_call cdr3_aa cdr3_nt
TRBJ1-2 - - TRBV4-1 CASSQSTRDYYGYTF TGCGCCAGCAGCCAGTCGACCAGGGATTACTATGGCTACACCTTC
TRBJ2-7 - - TRBV7-2 CASSPGPGFQYF TGTGCCAGCAGCCCCGGCCCGGGATTTCAGTACTTC
TRBJ1-2 - few TRBV28 CASRTLEAGYLNYGYTF TGTGCCAGCAGAACCCTTGAGGCGGGGTACTTAAACTATGGCTACACCTTC
TRBJ2-3 - - TRBV28 CASNRAVSISTDTQYF TGTGCCAGCAACCGAGCGGTGTCCATTAGCACAGATACGCAGTATTTT
TRBJ1-2 TRBD1 few TRBV19 CASSIKGDSYGYTF TGTGCCAGTAGTATCAAGGGGGACAGTTATGGCTACACCTTC
TRBJ1-5 TRBD1 many TRBV9 CASSGQKDRGQGQPQHF TGTGCCAGCAGCGGACAGAAAGACAGGGGGCAGGGTCAGCCCCAGCATTTT
TRBJ1-1 - - TRBV5-6 CASSLLQVNTEAFF TGTGCCAGCAGCCTTCTCCAAGTGAACACTGAAGCTTTCTTT
TRBJ1-1 TRBD1 - TRBV4-1 CASSQDSRGANTEAFF TGCGCCAGCAGCCAAGATTCCAGGGGGGCGAACACTGAAGCTTTCTTT
TRBJ2-7 TRBD1 once TRBV5-1 CASSSVTGLDEQYF TGCGCCAGCAGCTCAGTGACAGGGCTAGACGAGCAGTACTTC
TRBJ1-1 - - TRBV29-1 CSVATVNTEAFF TGCAGCGTTGCTACAGTGAACACTGAAGCTTTCTTT
TRBJ1-6 TRBD1 - TRBV6-1 CASSETGGNSPLHF TGTGCCAGCAGTGAGACAGGGGGTAATTCACCCCTCCACTTT